The present TCR beta chain was sequenced within a study of cytomegalovirus exposure and HLA in healthy donors. This PCR relied on a set of 60 Vbeta primers and 13 Jbeta primers. TCRdb's copy holds only in-frame clones and misses some; the assay was immunoSEQ multiplex PCR. The repertoire includes approximately 52,000 clones, approximately 71% of them detected once, and about 35% sits in the top ten. General study points: V- and J-gene trimming of TCR beta was linked (in a later analysis) to a missense DCLRE1C variant.

This clone was counted a single time. Its matching antigen is unknown. The source is a man aged 40-50 years in good health and CMV-seropositive. Material: PBMCs.

The CDR3 DNA is TGTGCCAGCAGTTTATTATCAGGGATCCCAGAGACCCAGTACTTC. This translates into CASSLLSGIPETQYF. V is TRBV27 and J is TRBJ2-5, with a possible D match to TRBD1 (5 bases). The CDR3 contains 15 residues. The V end lost 1 base, the J end lost 4 bases, and 13 bases lay between the germline ends. The V gene's germline CDR1 is MNHEY and CDR2 SMNVEV (reference sequence).